A selection of T cell receptor beta chains follows, all from one sample in a study of T cells in localized non-small cell lung cancer. Some clones are missing from TCRdb's copy, which holds only in-frame ones; the method was immunoSEQ multiplex PCR. The sample records around 2,000 clones, approximately 40% being singletons. Sample: lung tumor tissue, taken before any cancer treatment. These receptors were taken from a male donor aged 60 or older with stage II squamous cell lung carcinoma. CDR3s include the opening cysteine and the closing phenylalanine or tryptophan. The order of the fields is D gene, CDR3 length, V gene, clone size, J gene, CDR3 DNA, CDR3 protein. The D gene is left open where the match is weak. Some rows mark clone size as missing; the rest say once, few, many or name a class of expanded clone.

TRBD1	14	TRBV9	few	TRBJ1-1	TGTGCCAGCAGGGGACAGGGCGTGAGCACTGAAGCTTTCTTT	CASRGQGVSTEAFF
-	19	TRBV11-3	few	TRBJ2-6	TGTGCCAGCAGCTTACGTCAAAGGGGATCAAGCTCTGGGGCCAACGTCCTGACTTTC	CASSLRQRGSSSGANVLTF
-	12	TRBV29-1	-	TRBJ1-4	TGCAGCGTTGGCAGGGTTAATGAAAAACTGTTTTTT	CSVGRVNEKLFF
-	16	TRBV19	-	TRBJ2-1	TGTGCCAGTAGTCATTATCTAACACAGTTCAACAATGAGCAGTTCTTC	CASSHYLTQFNNEQFF
-	14	TRBV6-8	few	TRBJ2-1	TGTGCCAGCAGTTACGTCGGAGCCGGCGGTGAGCAGTTCTTC	CASSYVGAGGEQFF
-	13	TRBV28	-	TRBJ2-7	TGTGCCAGCAGTCGGACACCATCCTACGAGCAGTACTTC	CASSRTPSYEQYF
TRBD1	14	TRBV11-3	few	TRBJ2-7	TGTGCCAGCAGCTCAGGACAGGGCTCATTCGAGCAGTACTTC	CASSSGQGSFEQYF
-	12	TRBV6-8	few	TRBJ1-4	TGTGCCAGCAGTTCTCGGACCTATGGGCTGTTTTTT	CASSSRTYGLFF
TRBD2	18	TRBV19	-	TRBJ2-1	TGTGCCAGTAGTATAGATGGGGCTAGCGGTAAAAACTACAATGAGCAGTTCTTC	CASSIDGASGKNYNEQFF
-	12	TRBV28	once	TRBJ2-2	TGTGCCAGCAGTTTAAGGACCGGGGAGCTGTTTTTT	CASSLRTGELFF
-	14	TRBV11-3	few	TRBJ1-2	TGTGCCAGCAGCTACGTACAGACTATCTATGGCTACACCTTC	CASSYVQTIYGYTF
-	15	TRBV29-1	-	TRBJ2-3	TGCAGCGTTGAAGATCTTGCCAGGGGCACAGATACGCAGTATTTT	CSVEDLARGTDTQYF
TRBD1	16	TRBV11-3	few	TRBJ2-6	TGTGCCAGCAGCCTACGGACAGGGACTGGGGCCAACGTCCTGACTTTC	CASSLRTGTGANVLTF
TRBD2	15	TRBV28	-	TRBJ2-1	TGTGCCAGCAGTTCTAGCGGGAGTGGGAACAATGAGCAGTTCTTC	CASSSSGSGNNEQFF
-	13	TRBV19	few	TRBJ2-3	TGTGCCAGTACCCAAACAGGGTGGGATACGCAGTATTTT	CASTQTGWDTQYF
-	16	TRBV11-3	-	TRBJ2-1	TGTGCCAGCAGCTTCCGTGGCGGGATCCCCTACAATGAGCAGTTCTTC	CASSFRGGIPYNEQFF
-	17	TRBV28	-	TRBJ1-1	TGTGCCAGCAGTTTCACGGTGAAGTCGGGGCCGAACACTGAAGCTTTCTTT	CASSFTVKSGPNTEAFF
-	13	TRBV19	-	TRBJ2-7	TGTGCCAGTAGTCCCCCGCCTGGATACGAGCAGTACTTC	CASSPPPGYEQYF
-	16	TRBV7-5	medium-sized	TRBJ2-2	TGTGCCAGCAGCTTAGTAGCGGGAGGTCCAACCGGGGAGCTGTTTTTT	CASSLVAGGPTGELFF
-	14	TRBV19	-	TRBJ1-5	TGTGCCAGTAACCCGGGAGTAGGCAATCAGCCCCAGCATTTT	CASNPGVGNQPQHF
-	15	TRBV9	medium-sized	TRBJ2-2	TGTGCCAGCAGCGCCCAGCCGGAAGGCCACGGGGAGCTGTTTTTT	CASSAQPEGHGELFF
-	14	TRBV28	few	TRBJ2-7	TGTGCCAGCAGTTTTGTGGCAGGGACGGACGAGCAGTACTTC	CASSFVAGTDEQYF
-	13	TRBV29-1	-	TRBJ2-5	TGCAGCGTTGGTAGACAGGAACAAGAGACCCAGTACTTC	CSVGRQEQETQYF
-	13	TRBV18	-	TRBJ2-7	TGTGCCAGCTCACCACCGGCTATCTACGAGCAGTACTTC	CASSPPAIYEQYF
-	14	TRBV9	-	TRBJ2-1	TGTGCCAGCAGCGTAGCCCCTTTCTACAATGAGCAGTTCTTC	CASSVAPFYNEQFF
TRBD1	14	TRBV6-8	few	TRBJ2-2	TGTGCCAGCAGAACACAAGGGGGCTCCGGGGAGCTGTTTTTT	CASRTQGGSGELFF
-	14	TRBV11-3	few	TRBJ2-5	TGTGCCAGCAGCTCACAGGGAACCCAAGAGACCCAGTACTTC	CASSSQGTQETQYF
TRBD1	13	TRBV6-8	-	TRBJ2-5	TGTGCCAGCAGTTACTCGACAGGGCAGACCCAGTACTTC	CASSYSTGQTQYF
-	16	TRBV11-3	few	TRBJ2-3	TGTGCCAGCAGCCCCCGGGCGGGGTTAGAGGCGGATACGCAGTATTTT	CASSPRAGLEADTQYF
TRBD1	13	TRBV29-1	-	TRBJ1-2	TGCAGCGTCGGGTTGACAGGGCGCTATGGCTACACCTTC	CSVGLTGRYGYTF
-	12	TRBV19	-	TRBJ1-2	TGTGCCAGTAGTCCCGACAGCTATGGCTACACCTTC	CASSPDSYGYTF
-	12	TRBV9	-	TRBJ2-3	TGTGCCAGCAGCTTTCCAGGGGATACGCAGTATTTT	CASSFPGDTQYF
TRBD2	15	TRBV4-1	few	TRBJ2-3	TGCGCCAGCAGCCTTAGCGGGAGGTTCACAGATACGCAGTATTTT	CASSLSGRFTDTQYF
TRBD1	16	TRBV19	-	TRBJ1-3	TGTGCCAGTAGCTCAACCCGGGACAGGGGGAAGTACACCATATATTTT	CASSSTRDRGKYTIYF
TRBD2	16	TRBV9	few	TRBJ2-3	TGTGCCAGCAGCGTAGAGGGCGGGAGGATCACAGATACGCAGTATTTT	CASSVEGGRITDTQYF
-	14	TRBV6-8	few	TRBJ1-2	TGTGCCAGCAGTTACACCGATGGACGACATGGCTACACCTTC	CASSYTDGRHGYTF
-	14	TRBV11-3	few	TRBJ1-4	TGTGCCAGCAGCTTAGGAGGGGTTTTTGAAAAACTGTTTTTT	CASSLGGVFEKLFF
TRBD2	15	TRBV6-7	-	TRBJ2-1	TGTGCCAGCAGTTCACTAGCGGGAGACGACAATGAGCAGTTCTTC	CASSSLAGDDNEQFF
-	13	TRBV6-8	few	TRBJ1-3	TGTGCCAGCAGTCCTACGGGTTGGGACACCATATATTTT	CASSPTGWDTIYF
TRBD1	15	TRBV19	-	TRBJ2-4	TGTGCCACCGGACAGGGGAATCCTTCCAAAAACATTCAGTACTTC	CATGQGNPSKNIQYF
TRBD1	13	TRBV6-7	few	TRBJ1-1	TGTGCCAGCAGAGACAGGGCCAACACTGAAGCTTTCTTT	CASRDRANTEAFF
-	14	TRBV28	-	TRBJ1-1	TGTGCCAGCAGTTTTGGGAGCATGAACACTGAAGCTTTCTTT	CASSFGSMNTEAFF
-	14	TRBV5-1	-	TRBJ1-3	TGCGCCAGCCGACTAATAGGGGATGGAAACACCATATATTTT	CASRLIGDGNTIYF
-	15	TRBV5-1	once	TRBJ1-1	TGCGCCAGCAGCTTGGATCTCCAGGGACGGACTGAAGCTTTCTTT	CASSLDLQGRTEAFF